These T cell receptor beta chains were read from a single sample in a study of blood T cells in healthy people across ages. TCRdb re-analysed the 5' RACE reads in MiXCR, keeping a single row per CDR3 protein. Seen here are 1.4 million or so distinct CDR3 sequences, roughly two fifths observed once, and the top ten hold around 4%. The sample comprised blood. All receptors come from a woman between 18 and 29 years old in good health. CDR3s include the opening cysteine and the closing phenylalanine or tryptophan. Fields, in order: D gene, V gene, J gene, clone size, CDR3 DNA, CDR3 protein. A D gene is named only where the DNA matches it firmly. Clone size, where shown, is once, few, many, or a class for clones that have expanded.

.	TRBV7-9	TRBJ1-5	.	TGTGCCAGCAGCTTAGCCGTAGGGAGGGATAGCAATCAGCCCCAGCATTTT	CASSLAVGRDSNQPQHF
.	TRBV11-2	TRBJ2-3	.	TGTGCCAGCAGCTTAGGTCTTCTCCACGCAGATACGCAGTATTTT	CASSLGLLHADTQYF
.	TRBV15	TRBJ1-5	few	TGTGCCACCAGCAGAGTTGGGGACATTTTGAGGCCCCAGCATTTT	CATSRVGDILRPQHF
.	TRBV20-1	TRBJ1-1	few	TGCAGTGCTAACACAGCGGAGTACACTGAAGCTTTCTTT	CSANTAEYTEAFF
.	TRBV29-1	TRBJ2-7	few	TGCAGCGTTACAGCCCTGAGCGAGCAGTACTTC	CSVTALSEQYF
TRBD2	TRBV20-1	TRBJ2-7	.	TGCAGTGCTAGCCCCGGGACTAGCGGCTACAATGAGCAGTACTTC	CSASPGTSGYNEQYF
.	TRBV6-5	TRBJ1-4	.	TGTGCCAGCAGTGACGCCAGAGGGCTTGAAAAACTGTTTTTT	CASSDARGLEKLFF
.	TRBV13	TRBJ1-1	.	TGTGCCAGCAGCGGAGCGGGACCGACACGTGAAGCTTTCTTT	CASSGAGPTREAFF
.	TRBV10-3	TRBJ2-7	.	TGTGCCACCCGGGGCAGTGGGTACGAGCAGTACTTC	CATRGSGYEQYF
TRBD2	TRBV29-1	TRBJ2-3	.	TGCAGCGTCTCTGGACTAGACGCAGATACGCAGTATTTT	CSVSGLDADTQYF
.	TRBV9	TRBJ1-2	.	TGTGCCAGCAGCGTGGGACCTCTTTCCAGCTATGGCTACACCTTC	CASSVGPLSSYGYTF
.	TRBV7-2	TRBJ1-1	.	TGTGCCAGCAGCTCCGGGGGCTTCATCACTGAAGCTTTCTTT	CASSSGGFITEAFF
.	TRBV9	TRBJ2-5	.	TGTGCCAGCAGCGTAGGTAGGACAGCAAAAGAGACCCAGTACTTC	CASSVGRTAKETQYF
.	TRBV29-1	TRBJ2-7	few	TGCAGCGTTCGGGTCGCGGGCGGATCTACCTACGAGCAGTACTTC	CSVRVAGGSTYEQYF
.	TRBV3-1	TRBJ2-7	few	TGTGCCAGCAGCCAAGATCAGAATCCGGTCTACGAGCAGTACTTC	CASSQDQNPVYEQYF